A single sample gave rise to the 8 T cell receptor beta chains below, sequenced in a study of cytomegalovirus exposure and HLA in healthy donors. The PCR contained 60 Vbeta and 13 Jbeta primers. Sequencing used immunoSEQ multiplex PCR; TCRdb keeps in-frame clones, though not all of them. The sample lists tens of thousands of clones; about 79% were seen once. The sequenced sample was PBMCs. These receptors were taken from a man in his forties in good health and CMV-seronegative.

The rearrangement joins TRBV5-1 to TRBJ2-7, with 12 bases that match TRBD2. This CDR3 has 16 residues. V was pared by 4 bases and J by 3 bases, with 8 bases of the junction left unmatched. The V gene's germline CDR1 is SGHRS and CDR2 YFSETQ. CDR3 sequence reads: CASSPFETSGSYEQYF. CDR3 coding DNA: TGCGCCAGCAGCCCCTTTGAGACTAGCGGGAGCTACGAGCAGTACTTC.

The chain combines TRBV5-4 with TRBJ2-1; no clear D gene. Germline V gene sequence: CDR1 SGHNT, CDR2 YYREEE (reference sequence). Trimming cost V 3 bases and J 6 bases, with 13 bases left between them. The CDR3 is 14 residues long. The CDR3 here is CASSYPLVSNEQFF. The CDR3 DNA is TGTGCCAGCAGCTATCCATTAGTAAGCAATGAGCAGTTCTTC.

The chain links TRBV18 to TRBJ1-5; 7 bases match TRBD1. The CDR3 is 18 residues long. Germline trimming cut 5 bases from V and 0 bases from J; bases unmatched to any gene: 13. CDR1 and CDR2 from the germline V gene are KGHSH and LQKENI. CDR3 residues: CASSTSPLTGHSNQPQHF. CDR3 nucleotide sequence: TGTGCCAGCTCAACAAGTCCCTTGACAGGGCATAGCAATCAGCCCCAGCATTTT.

The rearrangement joins TRBV4-1 to TRBJ2-2, with TRBD1 identical over 7 bases. The ends lost 0 bases at V and 1 base at J; junction bases unmatched: 5. Germline V gives CDR1 MGHRA, CDR2 YSYEKL. The CDR3 spans 17 residues. CDR3 loop: CASSQEGTALNTGELFF. The DNA for the CDR3 is TGCGCCAGCAGCCAAGAAGGGACAGCCCTGAACACCGGGGAGCTGTTTTTT.

J is TRBJ2-3 and V is TRBV7-9; 7 bases align to TRBD2. CDR1 and CDR2 from the germline V gene are SEHNR and FQNEAQ (reference sequence). The CDR3 spans 17 residues. V shed 0 bases, J shed 2 bases, and the junction held 8 bases outside the gene matches. This chain's CDR3 is CASSLALASGYTDTQYF. The CDR3 region has the DNA TGTGCCAGCAGCTTAGCCCTTGCTAGCGGATACACAGATACGCAGTATTTT.

The gene calls are TRBV5-1 and TRBJ2-1; D gene unclear. This CDR3 spans 13 amino acids. Between the trimmed V and J ends, which lost 0 bases and 8 bases, there was a span of 9 bases. Germline V CDR1 and CDR2: SGHRS, YFSETQ. The CDR3 sequence: CASSLANADEQFF. As DNA, the CDR3 is TGCGCCAGCAGCTTGGCGAACGCGGATGAGCAGTTCTTC.

CDR3 DNA: TGTGCCAGCTCTTTGGGGCGCACAGATACGCAGTATTTT. Encoded protein: CASSLGRTDTQYF. The chain joins TRBV18 to TRBJ2-3, with D perhaps TRBD1 (5 bases). Trimming took 6 bases from V and 1 from J, leaving 8 bases between them. CDR1 is KGHSH, CDR2 LQKENI, per germline. The CDR3 consists of 13 residues.

This chain links TRBV28 with TRBJ2-1, with 12 bases lining up with TRBD2. In germline, CDR1 is MDHEN, CDR2 SYDVKM. V lost 6 bases to trimming and J lost 10 bases; unmatched junction nucleotides: 4. The CDR3 runs to 13 residues. CDR3 nucleotide sequence: TGTGCCAGCAGGACTAGCGGGAGAGGGGAGCAGTTCTTC. Its protein product is CASRTSGRGEQFF.